This T cell receptor beta chain was recovered during a study of early T cells in non-severe SARS-CoV-2 infection. Study in general: The study sequenced bulk RNA from unsorted whole blood, with chains unpaired.

Unique molecular identifiers were affixed to single, distinct cDNA molecules. MiXCR was run by TCRdb on the 5' RACE reads, yielding one entry per CDR3 protein. Counted here are fewer than 45,000 distinct CDR3 sequences, nearly 10% occurring once; the ten biggest clones make up roughly 12%. This CDR3 region has 14 residues. Germline assignment: CDR1 SGHRS and CDR2 YFSETQ. V lost 0 bases, J lost 2 bases, and 9 bases lay in between. Notes on the study in general: Database matching using VDJdb favored anti-spike CD8 responses, with private and CD4 specificities left missing.

This clonotype was counted at least ten times. The target antigen is unknown. The sample was whole blood. The receptor's source is an adult who was a healthcare worker with PCR-confirmed SARS-CoV-2 infection or an uninfected control (not recorded which). The chain links TRBV5-1 to TRBJ2-7; D is unclear. CDR3 sequence reads: CASSLDRLTYEQYF. CDR3 coding DNA: TGCGCCAGCAGCTTGGATAGGTTAACCTACGAGCAGTACTTC. The entire variable domain, with the rest obtained from reference TRBV5-1 and TRBJ2-7, is as follows: KAGVTQTPRYLIKTRGQQVTLSCSPISGHRSVSWYQQTPGQGLQFLFEYFSETQRNKGNFPGRFSGRQFSNSRSEMNVSTLELGDSALYLCASSLDRLTYEQYFGPGTRLTVT.